Shown below are 8 T cell receptor beta chains from a single sample sequenced in a study of T cell changes during pregnancy in multiple sclerosis. Generated by immunoSEQ multiplex PCR, the TCRdb table keeps only in-frame clones and is missing some. The table shows some 20,000 clones, with roughly 90% occurring only once. The sequences come from CD4+ T cells from peripheral blood mononuclear cells, collected in the first trimester of pregnancy. The receptors derive from a female donor in good health, enrolled as a control in a pregnancy study.

The chain has TRBV5-1 and TRBJ1-3; 10 nucleotides align to TRBD1. Unmatched junction bases numbered 8, after V lost 4 bases and J lost 4 bases. Germline V gene lookup returns CDR1 SGHRS and CDR2 YFSETQ. The CDR3 spans 16 residues. CDR3 sequence reads: CASSTSGQGVGNTIYF. The CDR3 DNA follows: TGCGCCAGCAGCACCTCCGGACAGGGGGTCGGAAACACCATATATTTT.

V usage is TRBV2 and J usage is TRBJ2-1, with D maybe TRBD2 (6 bases). Between the trimmed V and J ends, which lost 8 bases and 1 base, there was a span of 15 bases. CDR1 SNHLY and CDR2 FYNNEI come from the germline V gene. The CDR3 extends over 15 amino acids. The CDR3 coding sequence is TGTGCCAGCGGTTACGTGGGGGGTTCCTACAATGAGCAGTTCTTC. Translating gives CASGYVGGSYNEQFF.

This clone was observed a handful of times. This chain connects TRBV11-2 to TRBJ2-2; 9 bases fit TRBD1. Germline V gene sequence: CDR1 SGHAT, CDR2 FQNNGV. The V segment lost 4 bases and the J segment 7 bases; nucleotides outside the gene matches: 10. The CDR3 length is 16 residues. The CDR3: CASSSSGTGRIGELFF. CDR3 DNA sequence: TGTGCCAGCAGCTCCAGCGGGACAGGGCGAATCGGGGAGCTGTTTTTT.

J is TRBJ1-1 and V is TRBV14, with D hard to call. V lost 0 bases to trimming and J lost 0 bases, with 8 bases between them. Germline CDR1 is SGHDN and CDR2 is FVKESK. The CDR3 runs 15 residues. In DNA, the CDR3 is TGTGCCAGCAGCCAAGATCTCCCCTTGAACACTGAAGCTTTCTTT. As protein: CASSQDLPLNTEAFF. The complete variable domain, with remaining parts taken from reference TRBV14 and TRBJ1-1, reads EAGVTQFPSHSVIEKGQTVTLRCDPISGHDNLYWYRRVMGKEIKFLLHFVKESKQDESGMPNNRFLAERTGGTYSTLKVQPAELEDSGVYFCASSQDLPLNTEAFFGQGTRLTVV.

This chain uses TRBV28 with TRBJ1-2; D possibly corresponds to TRBD1 (5 bases). The V and J ends lost 2 bases and 2 bases respectively, with 9 bases between them. CDR3 length: 14 residues. In germline, CDR1 is MDHEN, CDR2 SYDVKM. The CDR3 loop reads CASSLPGLNYGYTF. The CDR3, as DNA: TGTGCCAGCAGTTTACCGGGACTCAACTATGGCTACACCTTC.

This sequence joins TRBV30 and TRBJ2-7; TRBD2 matches 10 bases. Germline V CDR1 and CDR2: GTSNPN, SVGIG (reference sequence). Trimming at V came to 4 bases and at J to 5 bases, leaving 20 bases not matched to a gene. CDR3 length equals 18 residues. CDR3 sequence reads: CAWIPPDRGLAGVHEQYF. In DNA, the CDR3 is TGTGCCTGGATCCCACCGGATCGGGGTCTAGCGGGAGTACACGAGCAGTACTTC.

This sequence joins TRBV2 and TRBJ1-1; D might be TRBD1 (5 bases). The V gene's germline CDR1 is SNHLY and CDR2 FYNNEI. The V and J ends lost 3 bases and 4 bases respectively, with 18 bases between them. This CDR3 contains 16 residues. CDR3 sequence (DNA): TGTGCCAGCAGTGATCAGGGTACGAGTGTCGGCACTGAAGCTTTCTTT. This sequence encodes CASSDQGTSVGTEAFF.

J is TRBJ2-3 and V is TRBV9, with 7 bases fitting TRBD2. After removal of 3 bases from V and 2 bases from J, the junction contained 9 bases not matched to a gene. The length of the CDR3 is 16 residues. From germline, CDR1 is SGDLS and CDR2 YYNGEE. CDR3 in amino acids: CASSGPLAAHTDTQYF. The CDR3 nucleotides are TGTGCCAGCAGCGGACCCCTAGCGGCCCACACAGATACGCAGTATTTT.